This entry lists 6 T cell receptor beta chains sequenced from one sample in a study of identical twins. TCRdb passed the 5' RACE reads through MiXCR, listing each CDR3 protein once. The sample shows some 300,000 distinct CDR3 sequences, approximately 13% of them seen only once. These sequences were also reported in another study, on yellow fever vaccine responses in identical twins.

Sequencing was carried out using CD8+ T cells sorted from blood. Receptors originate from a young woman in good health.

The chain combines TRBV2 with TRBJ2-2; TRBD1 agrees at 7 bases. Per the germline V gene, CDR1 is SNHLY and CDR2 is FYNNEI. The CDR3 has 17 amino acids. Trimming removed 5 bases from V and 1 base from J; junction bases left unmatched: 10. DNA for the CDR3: TGTGCCAGCAGTACTAACATTAGGGACAGGAACACCGGGGAGCTGTTTTTT. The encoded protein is CASSTNIRDRNTGELFF.

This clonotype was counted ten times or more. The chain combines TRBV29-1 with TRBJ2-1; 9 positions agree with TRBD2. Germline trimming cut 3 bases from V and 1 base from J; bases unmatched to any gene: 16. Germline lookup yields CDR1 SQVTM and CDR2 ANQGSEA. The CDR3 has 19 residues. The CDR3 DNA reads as TGCAGCGTTGAGGGGCTTGGTAGCGGGAGACCACTATCCTACAATGAGCAGTTCTTC. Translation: CSVEGLGSGRPLSYNEQFF.

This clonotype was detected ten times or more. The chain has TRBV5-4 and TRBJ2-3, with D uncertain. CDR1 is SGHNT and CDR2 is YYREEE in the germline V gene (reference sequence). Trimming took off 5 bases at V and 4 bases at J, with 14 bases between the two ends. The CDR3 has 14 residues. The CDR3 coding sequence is TGTGCCAGCAGGCCACTGGGTTCCGCAGATACGCAGTATTTT. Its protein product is CASRPLGSADTQYF.

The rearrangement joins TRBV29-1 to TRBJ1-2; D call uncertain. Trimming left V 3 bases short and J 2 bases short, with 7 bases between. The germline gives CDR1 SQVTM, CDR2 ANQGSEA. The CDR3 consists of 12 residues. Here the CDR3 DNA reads TGCAGCGTTGATTGGGAGAACTATGGCTACACCTTC. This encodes CSVDWENYGYTF.

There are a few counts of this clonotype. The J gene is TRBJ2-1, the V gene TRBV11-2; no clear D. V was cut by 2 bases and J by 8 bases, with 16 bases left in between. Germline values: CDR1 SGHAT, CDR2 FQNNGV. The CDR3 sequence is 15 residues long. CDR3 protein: CASSLYLSLNDEQFF. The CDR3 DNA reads TGTGCCAGCAGCTTATACCTGAGCCTTAACGATGAGCAGTTCTTC.

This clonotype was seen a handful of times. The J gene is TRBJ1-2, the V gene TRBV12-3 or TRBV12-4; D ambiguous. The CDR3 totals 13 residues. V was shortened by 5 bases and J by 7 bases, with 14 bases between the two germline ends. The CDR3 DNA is TGTGCCAGCAGTCCCGGACCCGTCCCTGGCTACACCTTC. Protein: CASSPGPVPGYTF.